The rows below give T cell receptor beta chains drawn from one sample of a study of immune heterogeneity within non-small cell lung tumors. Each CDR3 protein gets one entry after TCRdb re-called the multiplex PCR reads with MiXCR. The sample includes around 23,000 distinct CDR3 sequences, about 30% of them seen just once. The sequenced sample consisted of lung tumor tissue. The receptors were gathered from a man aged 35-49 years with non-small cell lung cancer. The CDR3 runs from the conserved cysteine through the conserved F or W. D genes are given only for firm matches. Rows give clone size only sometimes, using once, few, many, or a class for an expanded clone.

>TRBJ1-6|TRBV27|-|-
CASSLGQGYSPLHF
TGTGCCAGCAGCCTGGGGCAGGGATATTCACCCCTCCACTTT
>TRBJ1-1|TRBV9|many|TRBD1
CASSEWTGMNTEAFF
TGTGCCAGCAGCGAATGGACAGGGATGAACACTGAAGCTTTCTTT
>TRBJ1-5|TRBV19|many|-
CASSIAEGLQPQHF
TGTGCCAGTAGTATAGCGGAGGGTCTTCAGCCCCAGCATTTT
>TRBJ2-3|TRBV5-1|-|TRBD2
CASSLGLADTDTQYF
TGCGCCAGCAGCCTTGGACTAGCGGATACAGATACGCAGTATTTT
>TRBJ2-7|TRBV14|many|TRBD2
CASSQRTSGTSYEQYF
TGTGCCAGCAGCCAACGGACTAGCGGGACCTCCTACGAGCAGTACTTC
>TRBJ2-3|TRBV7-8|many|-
CASSLGLLAQDTQYF
TGTGCCAGCAGCTTAGGTTTACTAGCACAGGATACGCAGTATTTT
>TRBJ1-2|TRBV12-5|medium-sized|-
CASGLGGINYGYTF
TGTGCTAGTGGTTTGGGTGGCATAAACTATGGCTACACCTTC
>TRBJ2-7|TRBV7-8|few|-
CASSLRRSSYEQYF
TGTGCCAGCAGCTTGAGGCGGAGCTCCTACGAGCAGTACTTC
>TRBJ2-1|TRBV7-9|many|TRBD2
CASSYLLAGGGEQFF
TGTGCCAGCAGCTACCTACTAGCGGGAGGCGGTGAGCAGTTCTTC
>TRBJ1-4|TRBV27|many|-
CASSPIYLRGVFGKLFF
TGTGCCAGCAGTCCCATATATCTCCGGGGGGTATTCGGGAAACTGTTTTTT
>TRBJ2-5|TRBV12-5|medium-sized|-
CASGLVGGGTQYF
TGTGCTAGTGGTTTGGTAGGCGGCGGGACCCAGTACTTC
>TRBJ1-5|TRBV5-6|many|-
CASSFGAVSNQPQHF
TGTGCCAGCAGCTTTGGGGCAGTTAGCAATCAGCCCCAGCATTTT
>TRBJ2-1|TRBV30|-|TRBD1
CAWTLGQGKKFF
TGTGCCTGGACCTTAGGACAGGGTAAAAAGTTCTTC
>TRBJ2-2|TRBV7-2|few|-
CASSLTTGIYTGELFF
TGTGCCAGCAGCCTAACAACAGGGATCTACACCGGGGAGCTGTTTTTT
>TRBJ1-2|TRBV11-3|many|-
CASSHSGPIYGYTF
TGTGCCAGCAGCCATAGTGGCCCAATCTATGGCTACACCTTC
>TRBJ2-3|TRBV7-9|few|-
CASSLKTPADTQYF
TGTGCCAGCAGCCTCAAGACTCCCGCAGATACGCAGTATTTT
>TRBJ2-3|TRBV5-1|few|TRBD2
CASSGTSGRANQYF
TGCGCCAGCAGCGGGACTAGCGGGAGAGCGAACCAGTATTTT
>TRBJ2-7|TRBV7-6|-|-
CASSLRDSTYEQYF
TGTGCCAGCAGCCTGCGGGACAGCACTTACGAGCAGTACTTC
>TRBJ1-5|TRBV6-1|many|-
CASSETGVFTQPQHF
TGTGCCAGCAGTGAAACCGGGGTGTTTACTCAGCCCCAGCATTTT
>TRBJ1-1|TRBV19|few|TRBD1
CASSIDWTGLDTEAFF
TGTGCCAGTAGTATAGATTGGACAGGGTTGGACACTGAAGCTTTCTTT
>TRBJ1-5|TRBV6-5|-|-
CASSYSTQGLGHF
TGTGCCAGCAGTTACTCGACCCAGGGTCTGGGGCATTTT
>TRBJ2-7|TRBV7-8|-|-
CASSRAPGLSYEQYF
TGTGCCAGCAGCCGTGCCCCGGGGCTCTCCTACGAGCAGTACTTC
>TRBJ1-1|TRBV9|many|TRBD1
CASSPGGRTEAFF
TGTGCCAGCAGCCCAGGGGGCCGGACTGAAGCTTTCTTT
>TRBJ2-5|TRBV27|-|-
CASRPGPQETQYF
TGTGCCAGCAGGCCCGGGCCACAAGAGACCCAGTACTTC
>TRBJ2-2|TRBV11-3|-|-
CASSLVETTFTGELFF
TGTGCCAGCAGCTTAGTCGAGACTACTTTCACCGGGGAGCTGTTTTTT
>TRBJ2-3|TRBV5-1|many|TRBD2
CASSPGTSGRWGTDTQYF
TGCGCCAGCAGCCCCGGGACTAGCGGGAGGTGGGGCACAGATACGCAGTATTTT
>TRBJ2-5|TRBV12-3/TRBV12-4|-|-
CASSPQKTQYF
TGTGCCAGCAGTCCTCAGAAGACCCAGTACTTC
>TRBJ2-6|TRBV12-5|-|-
CASGFLSGANVLTF
TGTGCTAGTGGTTTCCTGTCTGGGGCCAACGTCCTGACTTTC
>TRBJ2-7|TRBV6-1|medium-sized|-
CATQGKYEQYF
TGTGCCACTCAAGGGAAGTACGAGCAGTACTTC